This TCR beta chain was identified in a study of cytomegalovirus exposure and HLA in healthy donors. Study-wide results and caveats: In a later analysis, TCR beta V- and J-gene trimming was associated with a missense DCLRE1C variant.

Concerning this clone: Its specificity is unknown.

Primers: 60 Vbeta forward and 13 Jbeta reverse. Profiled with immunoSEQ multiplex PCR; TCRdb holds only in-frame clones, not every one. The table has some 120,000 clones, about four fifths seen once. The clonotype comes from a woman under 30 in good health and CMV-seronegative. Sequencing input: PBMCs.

The CDR3 sequence is CASSLQGGSIETQYF. The DNA for the CDR3 is TGTGCCAGCAGCTTGCAGGGAGGTTCAATAGAGACCCAGTACTTC. This sequence joins TRBV7-9 and TRBJ2-5; weak D call: TRBD2 (6 bases). Germline CDR1 and CDR2: SEHNR and FQNEAQ (reference sequence). The CDR3 spans 15 residues. V was clipped by 3 bases and J by 4 bases, with 15 bases between them.